This T cell receptor beta chain was documented in a study of regulatory T cells in long-lasting Graves disease. Study conclusions and caveats: Relative to newly diagnosed Graves' patients, persistent ones had lower TCR diversity. Persistent cases favored TRBV28, TRBJ1-2 and TRBJ2-5.

This CDR3 is 14 amino acids long. V dropped 5 bases and J dropped 5; count of bases not matched to a gene: 9. The germline gives CDR1 MDHEN, CDR2 SYDVKM. Time point noted: newly diagnosed GD, antithyroid drugs for less than 3 months. Making the TCR library involved RNA that had been extracted from PBMCs. A note on this clonotype: Its antigen is not identified.

HTBI primers from iRepertoire and Arm-PCR of CDR3 regions yielded the TCR beta libraries. Each CDR3 protein gets one entry after TCRdb re-called the multiplex PCR reads with MiXCR. The top ten hold over 7.5% of the sample, which has hundreds of thousands of distinct CDR3 sequences, roughly 15% seen once. These same data were also listed under a study on T cells in Graves' hyperthyroidism and ophthalmopathy.

The sequencing here drew on peripheral blood mononuclear cells (PBMCs), taken at new diagnosis, from a patient treated with antithyroid drugs. The rearrangement uses TRBV28 and TRBJ2-7, with 7 bases matching TRBD1. The sequence was obtained from a woman in her thirties or forties with Graves disease. CDR3 in amino acids: CASSNYNRGDEQYF. CDR3 DNA: TGTGCCAGCAGTAACTATAACAGGGGTGACGAGCAGTACTTC.